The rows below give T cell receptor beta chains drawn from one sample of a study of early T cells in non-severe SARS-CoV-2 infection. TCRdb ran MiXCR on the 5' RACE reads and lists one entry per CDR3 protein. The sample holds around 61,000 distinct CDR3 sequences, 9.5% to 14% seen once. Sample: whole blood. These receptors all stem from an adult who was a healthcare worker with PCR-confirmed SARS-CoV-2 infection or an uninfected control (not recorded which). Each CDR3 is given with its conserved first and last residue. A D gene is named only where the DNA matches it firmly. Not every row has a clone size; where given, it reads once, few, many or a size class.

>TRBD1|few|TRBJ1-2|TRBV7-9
CASSPGQRYGYTF
TGTGCCAGCAGCCCGGGACAGCGGTATGGCTACACCTTC
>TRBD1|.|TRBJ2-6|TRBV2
CVSRGQGANVLTF
TGTGTCAGCAGGGGGCAAGGGGCCAACGTCCTGACTTTC
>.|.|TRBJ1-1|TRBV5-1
CASSLGLFVNTEAFF
TGCGCCAGCAGCTTGGGCCTGTTTGTGAACACTGAAGCTTTCTTT
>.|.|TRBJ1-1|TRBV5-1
CASSSEAGVTEAFF
TGCGCCAGCAGCTCGGAGGCAGGGGTAACTGAAGCTTTCTTT
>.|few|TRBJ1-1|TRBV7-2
CASSSPWDRTEAFF
TGTGCCAGCAGCTCACCTTGGGACCGCACCGAAGCTTTCTTT
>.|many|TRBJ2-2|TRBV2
CASRVSNTGELFF
TGTGCCAGCAGGGTCTCAAACACCGGGGAGCTGTTTTTT
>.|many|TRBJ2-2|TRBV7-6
CASSPGHRELFF
TGTGCCAGCAGCCCCGGGCACAGGGAGCTGTTTTTT
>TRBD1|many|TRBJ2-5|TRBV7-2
CASSLTGGPETQYF
TGTGCCAGCAGCCTAACAGGGGGCCCAGAGACCCAGTACTTC
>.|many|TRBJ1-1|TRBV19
CASRALWGNTEAFF
TGTGCCAGCCGAGCCCTCTGGGGAAACACTGAAGCTTTCTTT
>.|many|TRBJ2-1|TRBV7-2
CASSQEDRNEQFF
TGTGCCAGCAGCCAAGAGGACAGAAATGAGCAGTTCTTC
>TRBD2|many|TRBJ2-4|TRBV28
CASSFLGGSDENIQYF
TGTGCCAGCAGTTTTCTGGGGGGGTCGGATGAAAACATTCAGTACTTC
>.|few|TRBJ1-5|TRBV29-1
CSVGGGNQPQHF
TGCAGCGTTGGAGGGGGCAATCAGCCCCAGCATTTT
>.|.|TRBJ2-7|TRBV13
CASSLSGGWEQYF
TGTGCCAGCAGCCTTAGCGGAGGCTGGGAGCAGTACTTC